The clone carrying this TCR beta chain was counted a few times. This entry belongs to a study of blood T cell repertoires in COVID-19. CDR1 and CDR2 (germline): WNHNN, SYGVQD (reference sequence). The ends lost 6 bases at V and 5 bases at J; junction bases unmatched: 9. This CDR3 spans 15 amino acids. TCRdb keeps only in-frame clones here, not all; method: immunoSEQ multiplex PCR. This table has around 100,000 clones, 80% appearing once. This chain joins TRBV10-1 and TRBJ2-5; 10 bases match TRBD1. The receptor was derived from a woman in her 70s with acute or convalescent COVID-19. The sample consisted of peripheral blood. The CDR3 spells CASSAVDRGMETQYF. CDR3 nucleotides: TGCGCCAGCAGCGCGGTGGACAGGGGGATGGAGACCCAGTACTTC.